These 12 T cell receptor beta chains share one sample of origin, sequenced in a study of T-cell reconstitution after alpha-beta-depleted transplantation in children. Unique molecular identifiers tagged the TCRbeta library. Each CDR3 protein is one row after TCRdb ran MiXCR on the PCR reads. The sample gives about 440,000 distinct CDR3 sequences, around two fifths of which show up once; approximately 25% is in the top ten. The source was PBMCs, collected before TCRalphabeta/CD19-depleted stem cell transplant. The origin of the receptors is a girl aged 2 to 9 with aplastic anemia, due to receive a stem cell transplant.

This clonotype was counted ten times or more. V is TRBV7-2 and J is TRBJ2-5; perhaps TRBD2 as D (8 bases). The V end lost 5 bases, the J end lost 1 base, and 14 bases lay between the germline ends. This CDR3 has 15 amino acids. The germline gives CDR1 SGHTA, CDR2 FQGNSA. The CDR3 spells CASSPGGTAQETQYF. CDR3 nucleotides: TGTGCCAGCAGCCCGGGGGGGACAGCCCAAGAGACCCAGTACTTC.

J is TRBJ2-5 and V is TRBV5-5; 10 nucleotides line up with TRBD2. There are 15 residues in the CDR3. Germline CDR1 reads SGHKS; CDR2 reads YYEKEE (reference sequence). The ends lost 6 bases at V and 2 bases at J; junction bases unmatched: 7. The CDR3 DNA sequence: TGTGCCAGCATCAATGGAGCGGGGGGGCAAGAGACCCAGTACTTC. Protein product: CASINGAGGQETQYF.

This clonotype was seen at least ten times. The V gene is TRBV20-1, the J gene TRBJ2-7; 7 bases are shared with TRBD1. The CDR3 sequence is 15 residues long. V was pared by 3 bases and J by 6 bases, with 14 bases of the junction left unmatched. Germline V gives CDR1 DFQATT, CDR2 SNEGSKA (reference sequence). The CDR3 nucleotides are TGCAGTGCTAGTTTCGGACAGGAGGAGTTCGGCGAGCAGTACTTC. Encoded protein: CSASFGQEEFGEQYF.

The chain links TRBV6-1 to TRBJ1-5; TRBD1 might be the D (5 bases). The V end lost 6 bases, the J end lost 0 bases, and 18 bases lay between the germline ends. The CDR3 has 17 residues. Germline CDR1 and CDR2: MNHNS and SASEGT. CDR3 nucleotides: TGTGCCAGCAGGGACGCTGACAGTCCCTATAGCAATCAGCCCCAGCATTTT. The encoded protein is CASRDADSPYSNQPQHF.

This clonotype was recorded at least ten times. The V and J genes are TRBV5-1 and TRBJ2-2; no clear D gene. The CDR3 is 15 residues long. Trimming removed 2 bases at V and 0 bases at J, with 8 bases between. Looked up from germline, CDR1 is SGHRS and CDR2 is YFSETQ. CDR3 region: CASSLLASNTGELFF. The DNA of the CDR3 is TGCGCCAGCAGCTTATTGGCTTCGAACACCGGGGAGCTGTTTTTT.

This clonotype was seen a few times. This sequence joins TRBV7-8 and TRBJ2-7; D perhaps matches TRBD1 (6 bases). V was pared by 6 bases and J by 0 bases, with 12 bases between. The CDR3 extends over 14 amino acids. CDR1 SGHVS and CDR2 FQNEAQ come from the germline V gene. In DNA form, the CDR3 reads TGTGCCAGCAGTTTCCGGGACACCTCCTACGAGCAGTACTTC. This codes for CASSFRDTSYEQYF. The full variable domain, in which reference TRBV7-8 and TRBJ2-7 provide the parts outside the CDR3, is GAGVSQSPRYKVAKRGQDVALRCDPISGHVSLFWYQQALGQGPEFLTYFQNEAQLDKSGLPSDRFFAERPEGSVSTLKIQRTQQEDSAVYLCASSFRDTSYEQYFGPGTRLTVT.

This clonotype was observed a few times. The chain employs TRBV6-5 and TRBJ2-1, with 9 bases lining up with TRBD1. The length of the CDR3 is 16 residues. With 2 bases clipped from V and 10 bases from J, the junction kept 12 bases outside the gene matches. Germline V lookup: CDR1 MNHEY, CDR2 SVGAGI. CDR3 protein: CASSYDGGTGLREQFF. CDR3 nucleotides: TGTGCCAGCAGTTACGATGGCGGGACAGGGTTACGAGAGCAGTTCTTC.

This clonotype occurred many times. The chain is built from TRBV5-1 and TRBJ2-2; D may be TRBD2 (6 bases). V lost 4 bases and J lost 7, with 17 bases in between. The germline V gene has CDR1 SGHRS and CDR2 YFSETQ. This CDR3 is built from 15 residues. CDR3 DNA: TGCGCCAGCAGCGAAGTAGTCTCGGGGGACGGGGAGCTGTTTTTT. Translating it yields CASSEVVSGDGELFF.

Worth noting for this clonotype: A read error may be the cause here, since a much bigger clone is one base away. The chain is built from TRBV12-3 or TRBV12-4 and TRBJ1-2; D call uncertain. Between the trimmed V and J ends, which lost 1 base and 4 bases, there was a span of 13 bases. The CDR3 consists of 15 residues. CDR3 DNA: TGTGCCAGCAGTTTAGTCAGGAACCTTAGCTATGGCTACACCTTC. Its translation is CASSLVRNLSYGYTF.

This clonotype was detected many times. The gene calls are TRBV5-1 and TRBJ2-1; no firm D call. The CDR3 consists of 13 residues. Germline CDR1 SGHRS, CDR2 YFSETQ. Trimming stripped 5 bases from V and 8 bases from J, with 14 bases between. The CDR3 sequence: CASRKIGLDEQFF. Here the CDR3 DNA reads TGCGCCAGCAGAAAGATAGGGCTGGATGAGCAGTTCTTC.

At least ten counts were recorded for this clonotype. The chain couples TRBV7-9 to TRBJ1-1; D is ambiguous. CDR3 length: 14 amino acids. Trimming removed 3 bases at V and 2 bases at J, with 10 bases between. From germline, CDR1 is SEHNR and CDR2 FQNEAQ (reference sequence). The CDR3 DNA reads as TGTGCCAGCAGCTTGTCACCCATCAACACTGAAGCTTTCTTT. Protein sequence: CASSLSPINTEAFF.

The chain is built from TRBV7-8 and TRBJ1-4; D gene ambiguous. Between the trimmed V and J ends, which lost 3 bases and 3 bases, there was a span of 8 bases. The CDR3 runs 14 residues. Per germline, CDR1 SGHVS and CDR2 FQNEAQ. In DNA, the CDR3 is TGTGCCAGCAGCTTTTTTAGGGCTAATGAAAAACTGTTTTTT. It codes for CASSFFRANEKLFF.